This T cell receptor (beta chain) stems from a study of blood T cell repertoires in COVID-19. Study-level background: Acute and convalescent COVID-19 specimens originated in the United States, Italy and Spain. Sample material is recorded as cDNA or gDNA derived from T cells, B-cell-depleted T cells, or PBMCs.

Authors' analysis steps: Amplification of reference gene primers provided the estimated nucleated cell counts. Sequencing used immunoSEQ multiplex PCR; TCRdb keeps in-frame clones, though not all of them. The V and J calls and clone size come from that table; D and trimming were worked out from the DNA. This sample carries 100,000 to 150,000 clones, 70% to 85% of them seen once, and the ten largest clones take about 16%. Looked up from germline, CDR1 is SGHRS and CDR2 is YFSETQ. V lost 4 bases and J lost 4; bases outside the gene matches: 7. This CDR3 region has 15 residues. This chain uses TRBV5-1 with TRBJ1-2; 10 bases align to TRBD1. This TCR came from a woman between 45 and 60 years old with acute or convalescent COVID-19. Sample: peripheral blood. CDR3 protein: CASSIDRGPGYGYTF. The DNA for the CDR3 is TGCGCCAGCAGCATAGACAGGGGGCCGGGCTATGGCTACACCTTC.